In this sample, the clone carrying this TCR beta chain turned up a few times. This CDR3 has 17 amino acids. Per germline, CDR1 LNHDA and CDR2 SQIVND (reference sequence). V lost 1 base, J lost 1 base, and 8 bases stayed unmatched. The data stem from a study of cytomegalovirus exposure and HLA in healthy donors. PCR involved 60 Vbeta and 13 Jbeta primers. Profiled with immunoSEQ multiplex PCR; TCRdb holds only in-frame clones, not every one. Among 150,000 to 200,000 clones listed, under 80% were seen once. V usage is TRBV19 and J usage is TRBJ1-1; TRBD1 aligns across 8 bases. This receptor was identified in a man in his forties in good health and CMV-seronegative. Specimen: PBMCs. CDR3 DNA sequence: TGTGCCAGTAGTATAGGGGTGAAGGGACAGGCGAACACTGAAGCTTTCTTT. Translating it yields CASSIGVKGQANTEAFF.